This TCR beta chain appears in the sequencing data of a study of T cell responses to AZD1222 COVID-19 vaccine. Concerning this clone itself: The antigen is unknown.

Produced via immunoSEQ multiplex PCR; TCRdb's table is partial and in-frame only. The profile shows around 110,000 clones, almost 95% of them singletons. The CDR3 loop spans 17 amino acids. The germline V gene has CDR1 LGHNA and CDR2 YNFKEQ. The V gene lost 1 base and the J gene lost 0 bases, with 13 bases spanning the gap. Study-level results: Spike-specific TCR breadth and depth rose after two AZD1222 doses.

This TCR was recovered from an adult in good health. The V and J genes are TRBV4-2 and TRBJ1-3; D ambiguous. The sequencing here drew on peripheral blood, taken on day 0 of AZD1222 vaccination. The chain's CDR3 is CASSQGGQIVSGNTIYF. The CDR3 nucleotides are TGTGCCAGCAGCCAAGGAGGCCAGATCGTCTCTGGAAACACCATATATTTT.